This T cell receptor beta chain is drawn from a study of T cell changes during pregnancy in multiple sclerosis. Clones were sequenced by immunoSEQ multiplex PCR, and TCRdb holds only the in-frame ones, with some missing. The sample yields approximately 100,000 clones, 91% seen once. This TCR came from a female donor with multiple sclerosis, enrolled in a pregnancy study. The sequences come from peripheral blood, collected before pregnancy.

Here the CDR3 DNA reads TGTGCCAGCGGTAGAGGAGAGACCCAGTACTTC. This gives the protein CASGRGETQYF. The genes are TRBV6-1 and TRBJ2-5, with D unresolved. Germline CDR1 is MNHNS and CDR2 is SASEGT. V lost 8 bases to trimming and J lost 4 bases, with 8 bases between them. The CDR3 covers 11 residues.